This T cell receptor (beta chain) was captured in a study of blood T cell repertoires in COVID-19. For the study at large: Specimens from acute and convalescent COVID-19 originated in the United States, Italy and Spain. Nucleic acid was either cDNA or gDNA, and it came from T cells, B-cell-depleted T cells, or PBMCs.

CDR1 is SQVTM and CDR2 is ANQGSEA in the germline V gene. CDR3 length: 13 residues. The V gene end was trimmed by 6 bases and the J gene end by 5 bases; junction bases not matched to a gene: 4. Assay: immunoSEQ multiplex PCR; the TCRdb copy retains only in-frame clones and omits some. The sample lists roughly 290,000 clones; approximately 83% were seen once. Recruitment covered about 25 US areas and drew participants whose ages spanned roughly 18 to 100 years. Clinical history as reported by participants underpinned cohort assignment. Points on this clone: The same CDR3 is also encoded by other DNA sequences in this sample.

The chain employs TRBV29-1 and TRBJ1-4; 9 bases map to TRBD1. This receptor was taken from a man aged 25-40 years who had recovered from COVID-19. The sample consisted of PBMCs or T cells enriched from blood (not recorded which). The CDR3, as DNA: TGCAGCGTGATCGGGACAGGGAATGAAAAACTGTTTTTT. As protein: CSVIGTGNEKLFF.